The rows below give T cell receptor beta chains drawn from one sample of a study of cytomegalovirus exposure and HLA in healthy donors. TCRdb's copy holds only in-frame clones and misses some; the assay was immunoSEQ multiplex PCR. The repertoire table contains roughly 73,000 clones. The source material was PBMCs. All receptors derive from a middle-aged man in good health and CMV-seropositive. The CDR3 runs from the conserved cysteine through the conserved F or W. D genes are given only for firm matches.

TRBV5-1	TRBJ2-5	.	TGCGCCAGCAGCTTGGGGGGGAGGACAAGCGAGACCCAGTACTTC	CASSLGGRTSETQYF
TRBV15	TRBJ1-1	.	TGTGCCACCAGCATCCAGACAGGAGGTACTGAAGCTTTCTTT	CATSIQTGGTEAFF
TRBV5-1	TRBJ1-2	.	TGCGCCAGCAGCTTGACAGGGTTAGAAGGATCCTATGGCTACACCTTC	CASSLTGLEGSYGYTF
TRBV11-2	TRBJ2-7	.	TGTGCCAGCAGCTTAGTCAGGGTTAGCTCCTACGAGCAGTACTTC	CASSLVRVSSYEQYF
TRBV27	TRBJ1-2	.	TGTGCCAGCAGTTACCGGGACTCCCGGAGAAATGGCTACACCTTC	CASSYRDSRRNGYTF
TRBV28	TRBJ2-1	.	TGTGCCAGCAGTTTAAGCCGGGGTCGGGGTGAGCAGTTCTTC	CASSLSRGRGEQFF
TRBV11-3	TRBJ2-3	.	TGTGCCAGCAGCCAGGGGCAGGGGACCACAGATACGCAGTATTTT	CASSQGQGTTDTQYF
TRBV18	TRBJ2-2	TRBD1	TGTGCCAGCTCACCACGACAGGGTAACACCGGGGAGCTGTTTTTT	CASSPRQGNTGELFF
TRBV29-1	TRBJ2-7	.	TGCAGCGTCGAACGAACAGGTGACGAGCAGTACTTC	CSVERTGDEQYF
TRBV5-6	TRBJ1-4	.	TGTGCCAGCAGCTCACTACACCGATTTAATGAAAAACTGTTTTTT	CASSSLHRFNEKLFF
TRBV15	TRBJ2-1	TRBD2	TGTGCCACCAGCACCACTAGCGGGAGCTCCTACAATGAGCAGTTCTTC	CATSTTSGSSYNEQFF
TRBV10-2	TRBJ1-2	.	TGCGCCAGCAGTGGCAGGGATTTGGACACCTTAAACTATGGCTACACCTTC	CASSGRDLDTLNYGYTF
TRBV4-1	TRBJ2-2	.	TGCGCCAGCAGCCAAGACCTGATGGGTAGCCCGAACACCGGGGAGCTGTTTTTT	CASSQDLMGSPNTGELFF
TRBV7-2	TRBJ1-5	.	TGTGCCAGCAGCTTAGTGGGCGGGAGCAATCAGCCCCAGCATTTT	CASSLVGGSNQPQHF
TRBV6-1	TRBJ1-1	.	TGTGCCAGCAGTGACAGGGTGAACACTGAAGCTTTCTTT	CASSDRVNTEAFF
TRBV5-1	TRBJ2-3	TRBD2	TGCGCCAGCAGCTTAGCGGGGGGGTCTACCACAGATACGCAGTATTTT	CASSLAGGSTTDTQYF
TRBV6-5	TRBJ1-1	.	TGTGCCAGCAGTTTGATCAGGGTCATGAACACTGAAGCTTTCTTT	CASSLIRVMNTEAFF
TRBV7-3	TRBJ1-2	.	TGTGCCAGCAGCTCAGTTGTAGGGGGTGGCTACACCTTC	CASSSVVGGGYTF